Listed here are 22 T cell receptor beta chains from one sample, sequenced in a study of OX40 agonist ivuxolimab in advanced cancers. The method was immunoSEQ multiplex PCR; TCRdb's version includes in-frame clones alone and lacks a portion of them. The data show 21,000 or so clones, with approximately 80% seen just once and approximately 31% held by the top ten. The source material was CD4+ or CD8+ T cells sorted from blood, sampled in a trial of the OX40 agonist ivuxolimab. The receptors here all came from an adult with an advanced solid tumor such as melanoma, head and neck, liver or kidney cancer.

The rearrangement links TRBV5-4 to TRBJ1-1; possibly TRBD1 for D (5 bases). This CDR3 spans 14 amino acids. CDR1 is SGHNT, CDR2 YYREEE, per germline (reference sequence). Trimming pared 1 base from V and 3 bases from J, leaving 10 bases between. The CDR3 here is CASSLSGTDTEAFF. CDR3 sequence (DNA): TGTGCCAGCAGCTTGTCAGGGACGGACACTGAAGCTTTCTTT.

The CDR3 loop is CASSISGRGETQYF. The CDR3 bases are TGTGCCAGCAGTATTAGCGGGAGGGGAGAGACCCAGTACTTC. This sequence joins TRBV6-6 and TRBJ2-5; 11 bases are shared with TRBD2. The CDR3 totals 14 residues. Per the germline V gene, CDR1 is MNHNY and CDR2 is SVGAGI (reference sequence). Trimming at V came to 5 bases and at J to 4 bases, leaving 3 bases not matched to a gene.

This chain joins TRBV27 and TRBJ1-2; possibly TRBD1 for D (5 bases). CDR1 is MNHEY, CDR2 SMNVEV, per germline (reference sequence). With 5 bases removed from V and 5 bases from J, the gap between germline ends came to 18 bases. The CDR3 extends over 15 amino acids. The CDR3 DNA is TGTGCCAGCAGTCTTAATCAGGGTTCGGTATATGGCTACACCTTC. This encodes CASSLNQGSVYGYTF.

This chain connects TRBV2 to TRBJ1-2; no reliable D call. Trimming took off 3 bases at V and 4 bases at J, with 3 bases between the two ends. Germline-derived CDR1 and CDR2 are SNHLY and FYNNEI. This CDR3 has 11 residues. CDR3 nucleotide sequence: TGTGCCAGCAGTGATTCCTATGGCTACACCTTC. This gives the protein CASSDSYGYTF.

The chain links TRBV7-3 to TRBJ1-1, with 7 bases aligning to TRBD1. The CDR3 is made up of 13 amino acids. Germline lookup yields CDR1 SGHTA and CDR2 FQGTGA. With V trimmed by 5 bases and J by 4 bases, 4 bases remained unmatched. The CDR3 DNA follows: TGTGCCAGCAGCGTCGACAGGGTCACTGAAGCTTTCTTT. Protein product: CASSVDRVTEAFF.

The chain employs TRBV4-2 and TRBJ2-5, with no clear D. The end of the DNA is better explained by TRBJ2-7, so the J call may be wrong. The germline gives CDR1 LGHNA, CDR2 YNFKEQ. This CDR3 has 15 residues. This CDR3 reads CASSQEDSSSYEQYF. Written as DNA, the CDR3 is TGTGCCAGCAGCCAAGAGGATTCTAGTTCCTACGAGCAGTACTTC.

The V call is TRBV28, the J call TRBJ2-1; 10 nucleotides align to TRBD2. The V gene end was trimmed by 2 bases and the J gene end by 4 bases; junction bases not matched to a gene: 5. There are 16 residues in the CDR3. Germline-derived CDR1 and CDR2 are MDHEN and SYDVKM. For the CDR3, the DNA is TGTGCCAGCAGTTTAGTAACTAGCGGGACTTACAATGAGCAGTTCTTC. This codes for CASSLVTSGTYNEQFF.

The sample holds one count of this clone. V gene TRBV4-1 combines with J gene TRBJ2-7; D is undetermined. The CDR3 is 12 residues long. V dropped 2 bases and J dropped 6 bases, with 8 bases sitting between them. Germline CDR1 MGHRA, CDR2 YSYEKL. In DNA, the CDR3 is TGCGCCAGCAGCCAAAATTCACGCGAGCAGTACTTC. Amino acids: CASSQNSREQYF.

The gene calls are TRBV27 and TRBJ2-5; 10 nucleotides align to TRBD1. The CDR3 contains 15 residues. Trimming took 0 bases from V and 5 from J; bases not matched to a gene: 3. Looked up from germline, CDR1 is MNHEY and CDR2 is SMNVEV (reference sequence). The CDR3 nucleotides are TGTGCCAGCAGTTTATCGACAGGGGGCTGGGAGACCCAGTACTTC. This sequence encodes CASSLSTGGWETQYF.

This chain connects TRBV7-9 to TRBJ2-7; 11 bases match TRBD2. J lost 0 bases, V lost 7 bases, and 2 bases had no gene match. The CDR3 consists of 14 residues. CDR1 and CDR2 (germline): SEHNR, FQNEAQ (reference sequence). CDR3 amino acids: CASKTSGSSYEQYF. CDR3 DNA sequence: TGTGCCAGCAAAACTAGCGGGAGCTCCTACGAGCAGTACTTC.

The CDR3 DNA follows: TGTGCCTGGAGTAGTTGGGGGTCACCCGATACGCAGTATTTT. Translated, it gives CAWSSWGSPDTQYF. The chain links TRBV30 to TRBJ2-3; either TRBD1 or TRBD2 may supply D (5 bases each). The germline V gene encodes CDR1 GTSNPN and CDR2 SVGIG (reference sequence). CDR3 length equals 14 residues. Trimming left V 2 bases short and J 6 bases short, with 15 bases between.

This rearrangement joins TRBV4-1 to TRBJ1-1; no clear D. The CDR3 consists of 11 residues. V dropped 10 bases and J dropped 1 base, with 7 bases sitting between them. Germline loops: CDR1 MGHRA, CDR2 YSYEKL. This CDR3 reads CATRQNTEAFF. In DNA form, the CDR3 reads TGCGCCACCCGACAGAACACTGAAGCTTTCTTT.

CDR3 sequence: CSVYGTDKYEQYF. CDR3 nucleotide sequence: TGCAGCGTTTACGGGACAGACAAATACGAGCAGTACTTC. The chain carries TRBV29-1 and TRBJ2-7, with 7 bases identical to TRBD1. Germline V gene lookup returns CDR1 SQVTM and CDR2 ANQGSEA. V shed 5 bases, J shed 4 bases, and the junction held 8 bases outside the gene matches. CDR3 length equals 13 residues.

The chain recombines TRBV7-2 with TRBJ2-1; 10 positions match TRBD2. Losses at the gene ends were 7 bases for V and 5 bases for J; bases not matched to a gene: 11. Germline V gene data show CDR1 as SGHTA and CDR2 as FQGNSA. This CDR3 region has 16 residues. In DNA, the CDR3 is TGTGCCAGCACTATACCGTGGCTAGCGGGAGACAATGAGCAGTTCTTC. The encoded protein is CASTIPWLAGDNEQFF.

The chain employs TRBV4-1 and TRBJ2-7, with TRBD1 matching over 7 bases. V trimming: 1 base; J trimming: 5 bases; junction bases outside the gene matches: 5. The CDR3 has 14 residues. Per the germline V gene, CDR1 is MGHRA and CDR2 is YSYEKL. The CDR3 protein is CASSQGVGGDEQYF. The DNA for the CDR3 is TGCGCCAGCAGCCAAGGGGTAGGGGGCGACGAGCAGTACTTC.

V is TRBV30 and J is TRBJ1-1; perhaps TRBD1 as D (6 bases). This CDR3 is built from 12 residues. The ends were cut back, 3 bases at V and 6 bases at J, with 11 bases in the middle. The germline gives CDR1 GTSNPN, CDR2 SVGIG (reference sequence). CDR3 sequence (DNA): TGTGCCTGGAGGACGGGGGCCGCTGAAGCTTTCTTT. This codes for CAWRTGAAEAFF.

This chain links TRBV5-6 with TRBJ1-6; the D gene is possibly TRBD1 (5 bases). Trimming stripped 2 bases from V and 6 bases from J, with 12 bases between. This CDR3 has 15 residues. CDR1 is SGHDT, CDR2 YYEEEE, per germline. CDR3 DNA sequence: TGTGCCAGCAGCTTCTACAGTGGGACTAATTCACCCCTCCACTTT. Translated: CASSFYSGTNSPLHF. Together with reference TRBV5-6 and TRBJ1-6, the CDR3 gives the full variable domain: DAGVTQSPTHLIKTRGQQVTLRCSPKSGHDTVSWYQQALGQGPQFIFQYYEEEERQRGNFPDRFSGHQFPNYSSELNVNALLLGDSALYLCASSFYSGTNSPLHFGNGTRLTVT.

This clone was seen once. The rearrangement joins TRBV10-1 to TRBJ2-3, with TRBD2 identical over 11 bases. Germline loops: CDR1 WNHNN, CDR2 SYGVQD (reference sequence). This CDR3 is 14 amino acids long. J was trimmed by 7 bases and V by 2 bases; bases with no gene match: 2. The CDR3 nucleotides read TGCGCCAGCAGTGAGGGGACTAGCGGAAATACGCAGTATTTT. It yields the protein CASSEGTSGNTQYF.

The V gene is TRBV28, the J gene TRBJ1-5; D not resolved. The CDR3 totals 13 residues. The V and J ends lost 2 bases and 5 bases respectively, with 7 bases between them. CDR1 is MDHEN and CDR2 is SYDVKM in the germline V gene. In DNA, the CDR3 is TGTGCCAGCAGTTTAATAGGGCATCAGCCCCAGCATTTT. Its translation is CASSLIGHQPQHF.

The CDR3 DNA follows: TGTGCCAGCAGCCCCCGAGCGGGAGGGAACGGTGAGCAGTTCTTC. Encoded protein: CASSPRAGGNGEQFF. The J gene is TRBJ2-1, the V gene TRBV9; 10 positions agree with TRBD2. Germline-derived CDR1 and CDR2 are SGDLS and YYNGEE. The CDR3 is 15 amino acids. The ends lost 4 bases at V and 9 bases at J; junction bases unmatched: 10.

V gene TRBV7-9 combines with J gene TRBJ2-5; TRBD1 matches at 9 bases. The J call may be incorrect, as the DNA end agrees better with TRBJ2-7. Germline values: CDR1 SEHNR, CDR2 FQNEAQ (reference sequence). CDR3 length: 14 amino acids. This CDR3 reads CASSQGTGFDEQYF. DNA for the CDR3: TGTGCCAGCAGTCAAGGGACAGGGTTCGACGAGCAGTACTTC.

Of note for this clone: A far larger clone is one nucleotide away, so this likely arose from a read error. Other DNA sequences from this sample encode an identical CDR3 as well. The chain recombines TRBV5-2 with TRBJ2-1. TRBV5-2 is described as a pseudogene. This CDR3 is 12 amino acids long. The CDR3 spells CASSQVLNEQFF. The CDR3 DNA reads as TGTGCCAGCAGCCAAGTTCTCAATGAGCAGTTCTTC.